The 6 T cell receptor beta chains below were found in one sample sequenced in a study of cytomegalovirus exposure and HLA in healthy donors. The repertoire was sequenced with immunoSEQ multiplex PCR; TCRdb's copy has only in-frame clones and lacks some. The sample contains about 250,000 clones, 87% of which appear only once. The sequenced sample consisted of PBMCs. All receptors come from a man aged 18 to 29 in good health and CMV-seropositive.

The CDR3 sequence: CASSQGRHTEAFF. CDR3 bases: TGTGCCAGCAGCCAGGGGCGTCACACTGAAGCTTTCTTT. The chain joins TRBV6-5 to TRBJ1-1; a weak D match, TRBD1 (6 bases). Germline V gene lookup returns CDR1 MNHEY and CDR2 SVGAGI. The CDR3 is 13 amino acids. Between the trimmed V and J ends, which lost 6 bases and 3 bases, there was a span of 11 bases.

This chain joins TRBV5-6 and TRBJ2-3; 7 bases are a match to TRBD1. Per the germline V gene, CDR1 is SGHDT and CDR2 is YYEEEE. The CDR3 contains 16 residues. Germline trimming cut 4 bases from V and 2 bases from J; bases unmatched to any gene: 10. The CDR3, as DNA: TGTGCCAGCAGCCCCCACCAGGGACAGATCACAGATACGCAGTATTTT. Protein: CASSPHQGQITDTQYF.

V is TRBV10-1 and J is TRBJ2-5; D possibly corresponds to TRBD1 (6 bases). This CDR3 spans 13 amino acids. Germline lookup yields CDR1 WNHNN and CDR2 SYGVQD (reference sequence). The V end lost 5 bases, the J end lost 7 bases, and 14 bases lay between the germline ends. CDR3 residues: CASSSGRGGTQYF. DNA of the CDR3: TGCGCCAGCAGTTCAGGGAGAGGGGGGACCCAGTACTTC.

The chain joins TRBV15 to TRBJ1-1, with a weak D call TRBD1 (5 bases). V was pared by 4 bases and J by 5 bases, with 14 bases between. Per the germline V gene, CDR1 is LNHNV and CDR2 is YYDKDF (reference sequence). The CDR3 covers 14 residues. CDR3 sequence (DNA): TGTGCCACCAGCAATATAGGGGATTTGACTGAAGCTTTCTTT. It codes for CATSNIGDLTEAFF.

V gene TRBV27 combines with J gene TRBJ2-1, with TRBD1 as a possible D gene (5 bases). With 2 bases removed from V and 6 bases from J, the gap between germline ends came to 11 bases. CDR1 is MNHEY, CDR2 SMNVEV, per germline (reference sequence). The length of the CDR3 is 14 residues. The chain's CDR3 is CASSLVREGNEQFF. The CDR3 bases are TGTGCCAGCAGTTTAGTCAGGGAAGGCAATGAGCAGTTCTTC.

This clone showed up many times. The V and J genes are TRBV5-5 and TRBJ2-1, with D perhaps assigned TRBD1 or TRBD2 (5 bases each). The CDR3 contains 19 residues. Germline CDR1 and CDR2: SGHKS and YYEKEE (reference sequence). Trimming stripped 1 base from V and 5 bases from J, with 25 bases between. The CDR3 loop is CASSLRRPRVFVGDNEQFF. CDR3 sequence (DNA): TGTGCCAGCAGCTTGAGGAGGCCAAGGGTCTTCGTGGGGGACAATGAGCAGTTCTTC. The whole variable domain, filled in from reference TRBV5-5 and TRBJ2-1, reads DAGVTQSPTHLIKTRGQQVTLRCSPISGHKSVSWYQQVLGQGPQFIFQYYEKEERGRGNFPDRFSARQFPNYSSELNVNALLLGDSALYLCASSLRRPRVFVGDNEQFFGPGTRLTVL.